The 21 T cell receptor beta chains given below trace back to one sample, sequenced in a study of T cells in narcolepsy. Produced via immunoSEQ multiplex PCR; TCRdb's table is partial and in-frame only. This sample carries fewer than 40,000 clones, roughly 77% of them seen once, and the ten largest clones take 0.8% to 1.1%. Material for sequencing was CD45RA- memory CD4+ T cells from PBMCs. The receptor set was obtained from a human donor with narcolepsy.

This chain connects TRBV5-6 to TRBJ1-1; a weak D match, TRBD1 (6 bases). Germline V gives CDR1 SGHDT, CDR2 YYEEEE. V was clipped by 3 bases and J by 5 bases, with 17 bases between them. The CDR3 runs 15 residues. This CDR3 is CASSSLGGGITEAFF. In nucleotides, the CDR3 is TGTGCCAGCAGCTCCCTGGGAGGGGGAATAACTGAAGCTTTCTTT.

The rearrangement links TRBV28 to TRBJ1-5; no definite D call. V dropped 6 bases and J dropped 0 bases, with 3 bases sitting between them. The germline V gene encodes CDR1 MDHEN and CDR2 SYDVKM. The CDR3 has 12 residues. The CDR3 sequence is CASRFSNQPQHF. The CDR3 DNA reads TGTGCCAGCAGGTTTAGCAATCAGCCCCAGCATTTT.

V and J are TRBV4-2 and TRBJ2-1, with TRBD2 matching over 8 bases. Germline lookup yields CDR1 LGHNA and CDR2 YNFKEQ. The CDR3 extends over 17 amino acids. Trimming cost V 5 bases and J 9 bases; bases outside gene matches: 18. CDR3 in amino acids: CASSYGEGSGKGSEQFF. CDR3 sequence (DNA): TGTGCCAGCAGCTACGGGGAAGGTAGCGGGAAGGGAAGTGAGCAGTTCTTC.

This clone was observed once. This sequence joins TRBV7-2 and TRBJ2-5; 9 bases align to TRBD2. With V trimmed by 5 bases and J by 2 bases, 9 bases remained unmatched. Germline CDR1 and CDR2: SGHTA and FQGNSA. This CDR3 comprises 16 residues. For the CDR3, the DNA is TGTGCCAGCAGCCCACTAGCGGGCGGGCGTCAAGAGACCCAGTACTTC. Protein product: CASSPLAGGRQETQYF. Using reference TRBV7-2 and TRBJ2-5 for the parts outside the CDR3, the full variable domain is GAGVSQSPSNKVTEKGKDVELRCDPISGHTALYWYRQSLGQGLEFLIYFQGNSAPDKSGLPSDRFSAERTGGSVSTLTIQRTQQEDSAVYLCASSPLAGGRQETQYFGPGTRLLVL.

The chain joins TRBV5-1 to TRBJ1-3; TRBD1 aligns across 9 bases. Germline CDR1 reads SGHRS; CDR2 reads YFSETQ. The CDR3 has 17 amino acids. V was pared by 3 bases and J by 3 bases, with 10 bases of the junction left unmatched. In DNA form, the CDR3 reads TGCGCCAGCAGCTCTCACGCGACAGGGGGAGGTGGAAACACCATATATTTT. Translated: CASSSHATGGGGNTIYF.

The chain combines TRBV5-8 with TRBJ2-1; TRBD2 aligns across 11 bases. With V trimmed by 6 bases and J by 8 bases, 10 bases remained unmatched. The CDR3 has 15 residues. The germline V gene encodes CDR1 SGHTS and CDR2 YDEGEE. The CDR3 nucleotides read TGTGCCAGCACCCTAGCGGGAGGAGTAAGGCATGAGCAGTTCTTC. This translates into CASTLAGGVRHEQFF.

The rearrangement joins TRBV11-3 to TRBJ1-2, with no clear D. The germline gives CDR1 SGHNT, CDR2 YENEEA. V lost 5 bases and J lost 3, with 13 bases in between. The CDR3 loop spans 14 amino acids. CDR3 amino acids: CASSGRENHYGYTF. In DNA, the CDR3 is TGTGCCAGCAGCGGCCGGGAGAACCACTATGGCTACACCTTC.

In DNA form, the CDR3 reads TGTGCCAGCTCACCATCTAGCGGGAGACCACGCGAGCAGTACTTC. It yields the protein CASSPSSGRPREQYF. The genes are TRBV18 and TRBJ2-7; TRBD2 matches at 10 bases. CDR1 is KGHSH, CDR2 LQKENI, per germline. This CDR3 is 15 amino acids long. J gave up 6 bases and V 2 bases, and 7 bases lay outside the gene matches.

V is TRBV2 and J is TRBJ1-2, with 7 bases that match TRBD1. Trimming cost V 4 bases and J 2 bases; bases outside gene matches: 7. Germline V lookup: CDR1 SNHLY, CDR2 FYNNEI. CDR3 length: 15 residues. The CDR3 DNA reads TGTGCCAGCAGTGGAGGGGGCAGCCGAAACTATGGCTACACCTTC. Translated: CASSGGGSRNYGYTF.

The chain links TRBV18 to TRBJ2-5; TRBD2 might be the D (5 bases). V shed 6 bases and J shed 7 bases, with 15 bases lying between them. The V gene's germline CDR1 is KGHSH and CDR2 LQKENI. The CDR3 length is 13 residues. The CDR3 protein is CASSSDRAGTQYF. CDR3 DNA sequence: TGTGCCAGCTCGTCGGACCGGGCGGGGACCCAGTACTTC.

The sample holds one count of this clone. The CDR3 is CASSSIAGSGTDTQYF. Here the CDR3 DNA reads TGTGCCAGCAGTTCTATAGCGGGATCCGGCACAGATACGCAGTATTTT. The J gene is TRBJ2-3, the V gene TRBV6-6, with 8 bases that match TRBD2. CDR1 MNHNY and CDR2 SVGAGI come from the germline V gene (reference sequence). The V segment lost 4 bases and the J segment 1 base; nucleotides outside the gene matches: 7. The CDR3 has 16 residues.

J is TRBJ1-2 and V is TRBV7-6, with 8 positions matching TRBD1. V trimming: 5 bases; J trimming: 4 bases; junction bases outside the gene matches: 6. CDR1 SGHVS and CDR2 FNYEAQ come from the germline V gene. This CDR3 has 14 amino acids. CDR3 sequence reads: CASSRQGAGYGYTF. DNA of the CDR3: TGTGCCAGCAGCCGCCAGGGGGCGGGCTATGGCTACACCTTC.

V and J are TRBV7-3 and TRBJ2-1; D is possibly TRBD1 (6 bases). The germline V gene encodes CDR1 SGHTA and CDR2 FQGTGA. The CDR3 length is 16 residues. Trimming took 5 bases from V and 7 from J, leaving 21 bases between them. CDR3 nucleotide sequence: TGTGCCAGCAGCCAGGGGAGCGGCTTAAAGGGGAATGAGCAGTTCTTC. Its protein is CASSQGSGLKGNEQFF.

This clone was observed once. This chain joins TRBV5-6 and TRBJ2-5; D ambiguous. With the DNA end fitting TRBJ2-7 better, the J assignment may be wrong. CDR3 size: 15 residues. Germline assignment: CDR1 SGHDT and CDR2 YYEEEE. CDR3 nucleotide sequence: TGTGCCAGCAGCTTGTGGCGTCCCGGGTCCTACGAGCAGTACTTC. This codes for CASSLWRPGSYEQYF.

This chain connects TRBV27 to TRBJ1-5; TRBD1 agrees at 8 bases. The CDR3 sequence is 16 residues long. V lost 6 bases to trimming and J lost 4 bases; unmatched junction nucleotides: 11. The germline CDR1 and CDR2 sequences are MNHEY and SMNVEV (reference sequence). The DNA for the CDR3 is TGTGCCAGCAGGAATATTGGACAGGGAATTAATCAGCCCCAGCATTTT. It is translated as CASRNIGQGINQPQHF.

The genes are TRBV7-2 and TRBJ2-2; TRBD2 aligns across 11 bases. This CDR3 has 19 amino acids. J gave up 5 bases and V 5 bases, and 16 bases lay outside the gene matches. From germline, CDR1 is SGHTA and CDR2 FQGNSA. Here the CDR3 reads CASSRTSGRGQLRTGELFF. CDR3 DNA sequence: TGTGCCAGCAGCCGAACTAGCGGGAGAGGGCAGTTGCGAACCGGGGAGCTGTTTTTT.

V is TRBV19 and J is TRBJ2-3, with 7 bases that match TRBD2. Trimming removed 5 bases from V and 1 base from J; junction bases left unmatched: 6. The CDR3 is made up of 15 amino acids. Germline values: CDR1 LNHDA, CDR2 SQIVND (reference sequence). The CDR3 sequence is CASSVGLGGTDTQYF. The CDR3 coding sequence is TGTGCCAGTAGTGTCGGACTAGGAGGCACAGATACGCAGTATTTT.

This clone was observed a handful of times. The chain combines TRBV6-6 with TRBJ1-2; D is undetermined. CDR3 size: 14 residues. V was pared by 8 bases and J by 1 base, with 14 bases between. Germline V gene sequence: CDR1 MNHNY, CDR2 SVGAGI (reference sequence). In DNA, the CDR3 is TGTGCCAGCTCTGAGCGCATACTTAACTATGGCTACACCTTC. Protein sequence: CASSERILNYGYTF.

The chain couples TRBV4-3 to TRBJ1-5, with no clear D. CDR1 is LGHNA, CDR2 YSLEER, per germline. This CDR3 region has 15 residues. V lost 0 bases and J 5 bases, leaving 11 bases between the germline ends. The CDR3 reads CASSQDLGWDQPQHF. The CDR3 nucleotides read TGCGCCAGCAGCCAAGATCTGGGTTGGGATCAGCCCCAGCATTTT.

The chain has TRBV7-3 and TRBJ1-1; unclear D gene. V was pared by 0 bases and J by 1 base, with 6 bases between. The V gene's germline CDR1 is SGHTA and CDR2 FQGTGA. The length of the CDR3 is 14 residues. The CDR3 region is CASSLTPGNTEAFF. DNA of the CDR3: TGTGCCAGCAGCTTAACTCCAGGGAACACTGAAGCTTTCTTT.

The chain combines TRBV5-4 with TRBJ2-7, with TRBD1 matching 8 bases. Germline CDR1 is SGHNT and CDR2 is YYREEE (reference sequence). The CDR3 is made up of 16 amino acids. V shed 4 bases and J 1 base; nucleotides not matched to a gene: 10. The CDR3 coding sequence is TGTGCCAGCAGCCCGGCCGCCAGGGGGCTTTCCTACGAGCAGTACTTC. Protein: CASSPAARGLSYEQYF.